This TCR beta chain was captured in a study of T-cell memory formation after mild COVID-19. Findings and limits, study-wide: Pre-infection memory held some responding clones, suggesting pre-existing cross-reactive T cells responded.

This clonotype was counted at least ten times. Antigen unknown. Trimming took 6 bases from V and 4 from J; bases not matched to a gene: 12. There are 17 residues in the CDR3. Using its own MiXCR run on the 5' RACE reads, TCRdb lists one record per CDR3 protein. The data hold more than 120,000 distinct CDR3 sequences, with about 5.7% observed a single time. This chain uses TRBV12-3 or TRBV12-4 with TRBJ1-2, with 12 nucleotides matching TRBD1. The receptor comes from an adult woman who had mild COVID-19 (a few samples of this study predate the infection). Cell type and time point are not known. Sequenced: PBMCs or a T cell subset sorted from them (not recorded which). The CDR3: CASSRPGQGANSYGYTF. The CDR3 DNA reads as TGTGCCAGCAGCCGACCGGGACAGGGGGCTAATTCCTATGGCTACACCTTC.